Listed here are 22 T cell receptor beta chains from one sample, sequenced in a study of T-cell memory formation after mild COVID-19. From the 5' RACE reads, TCRdb called clonotypes with MiXCR, one entry per CDR3 protein. The sample has 30,000 to 45,000 distinct CDR3 sequences, about an eighth seen once; the top ten hold just under 30%. The sample was PBMCs or a T cell subset sorted from them (not recorded which). These receptor sequences come from a man between 18 and 35 years old who had mild COVID-19 (a few samples of this study predate the infection). Cell type and time point are not known.

This chain uses TRBV30 with TRBJ1-1, with unresolved D. V was cut by 0 bases and J by 0 bases, with 8 bases left in between. The germline V gene encodes CDR1 GTSNPN and CDR2 SVGIG (reference sequence). The CDR3 extends over 14 amino acids. The CDR3 DNA follows: TGTGCCTGGAGTGTACTTGGCATGAACACTGAAGCTTTCTTT. Translation: CAWSVLGMNTEAFF.

This clonotype was counted at least ten times. The chain recombines TRBV1 with TRBJ2-7; the table's D call, TRBD1, has no DNA check behind it. TRBV1 is an annotated pseudogene. The CDR3 loop spans 15 amino acids. DNA of the CDR3: TGCACCAGCAGCCAGACAGGGGGTGAAACCTACGAGCAGTACTTC. Its protein product is CTSSQTGGETYEQYF.

This clonotype was observed a few times. The chain is built from TRBV4-3 and TRBJ2-1; TRBD2 matches 7 bases. This CDR3 region has 18 residues. Unmatched junction bases numbered 14, after V lost 2 bases and J lost 4 bases. Germline CDR1 reads LGHNA; CDR2 reads YSLEER. The CDR3 region is CASSQNIFGEGLYNEQFF. The DNA for the CDR3 is TGCGCCAGCAGCCAAAATATCTTCGGGGAGGGGCTTTACAATGAGCAGTTCTTC.

This clonotype was seen many times. This rearrangement joins TRBV7-2 to TRBJ2-2; D possibly corresponds to TRBD2 (6 bases). The ends were cut back, 2 bases at V and 6 bases at J, with 7 bases in the middle. Germline assignment: CDR1 SGHTA and CDR2 FQGNSA. This CDR3 contains 13 residues. CDR3 sequence (DNA): TGTGCCAGCAGCTTATGGGGGGCCGGGGAGCTGTTTTTT. Translated: CASSLWGAGELFF.

Sample share makes this clonotype medium-sized. The chain recombines TRBV13 with TRBJ1-1; D ambiguous. The germline V gene has CDR1 PRHDT and CDR2 FYEKMQ (reference sequence). The CDR3 consists of 14 residues. Trimming stripped 0 bases from V and 13 bases from J, with 18 bases between. The CDR3 protein is CASSLGLMRRVDFF. The CDR3 DNA follows: TGTGCCAGCAGCTTAGGCCTAATGAGGAGGGTCGATTTCTTT.

This clonotype has just a few counts. The chain combines TRBV7-9 with TRBJ1-1; D not certain. This CDR3 contains 13 residues. Trimming removed 7 bases from V and 11 bases from J, with 20 bases in between. Germline V gene sequence: CDR1 SEHNR, CDR2 FQNEAQ (reference sequence). The CDR3 region is CASTSNRAQWAFF. DNA of the CDR3: TGTGCCAGCACCTCGAATAGGGCTCAATGGGCTTTCTTT. The full variable domain, its missing parts supplied by reference TRBV7-9 and TRBJ1-1, is DTGVSQNPRHKITKRGQNVTFRCDPISEHNRLYWYRQTLGQGPEFLTYFQNEAQLEKSRLLSDRFSAERPKGSFSTLEIQRTEQGDSAMYLCASTSNRAQWAFFGQGTRLTVV.

This clonotype was detected only a few times. The CDR3 DNA is TGTGCCAGCAGCCTTACCTCTCGGGCCACTGGAAACACCATATATTTT. It is translated as CASSLTSRATGNTIYF. The chain has TRBV3-1 and TRBJ1-3; no clear D. The CDR3 has 16 residues. CDR1 is LGHDT, CDR2 YNNKEL, per germline (reference sequence). Trimming removed 4 bases at V and 2 bases at J, with 15 bases between.

This clonotype was picked up many times. The rearrangement uses TRBV2 and TRBJ1-2; maybe TRBD1 (5 bases). Per germline, CDR1 SNHLY and CDR2 FYNNEI. CDR3 length: 17 residues. V was clipped by 5 bases and J by 0 bases, with 19 bases between them. CDR3 amino acids: CASSPLGGTKANYGYTF. In DNA form, the CDR3 reads TGTGCCAGCAGTCCCCTTGGTGGGACCAAAGCTAACTATGGCTACACCTTC.

In its sample, this clonotype was seen many times. The genes are TRBV9 and TRBJ1-3; weak D call: TRBD1 (6 bases). The germline gives CDR1 SGDLS, CDR2 YYNGEE. The V end lost 5 bases, the J end lost 4 bases, and 10 bases lay between the germline ends. The CDR3 extends over 13 amino acids. In DNA, the CDR3 is TGTGCCAGCAGAAGGACAGACGGAAACACCATATATTTT. It encodes CASRRTDGNTIYF.

This chain uses TRBV20-1 with TRBJ2-7, with a weak D call TRBD2 (5 bases). The germline V gene has CDR1 DFQATT and CDR2 SNEGSKA (reference sequence). The CDR3 sequence is 14 residues long. The V end lost 0 bases, the J end lost 3 bases, and 12 bases lay between the germline ends. The CDR3 spells CSARDAGRIYEQYF. CDR3 sequence (DNA): TGCAGTGCTAGAGACGCGGGCAGAATCTACGAGCAGTACTTC.

This clonotype has only a few counts. This chain's CDR3 is CASSGTGGEDTQYF. CDR3 DNA: TGTGCCAGCAGCGGAACAGGGGGCGAAGATACGCAGTATTTT. V is TRBV5-4 and J is TRBJ2-3; TRBD1 matches at 9 bases. The CDR3 sequence is 14 residues long. Germline lookup yields CDR1 SGHNT and CDR2 YYREEE (reference sequence). V trimming: 4 bases; J trimming: 5 bases; junction bases outside the gene matches: 5.

This clonotype was recorded many times. V is TRBV4-3 and J is TRBJ1-3, with D unresolved. Trimming took 0 bases from V and 1 from J, leaving 10 bases between them. This CDR3 is built from 16 residues. The V gene's germline CDR1 is LGHNA and CDR2 YSLEER. The CDR3 loop reads CASSQERLISGNTIYF. The CDR3 DNA reads TGCGCCAGCAGCCAAGAACGTCTAATTTCTGGAAACACCATATATTTT.

In this sample, this clonotype turned up many times. This chain joins TRBV7-2 and TRBJ2-3, with D possibly matching TRBD1 (5 bases). Trimming took off 1 base at V and 3 bases at J, with 14 bases between the two ends. Germline V CDR1 and CDR2: SGHTA, FQGNSA. CDR3 length equals 16 residues. The DNA of the CDR3 is TGTGCCAGCAGCTTAGGCGTCAGGGCCTTGACAGATACGCAGTATTTT. Translated, it gives CASSLGVRALTDTQYF.

In this sample, this clonotype turned up many times. V gene TRBV28 combines with J gene TRBJ1-5; 7 bases match TRBD1. Germline-derived CDR1 and CDR2 are MDHEN and SYDVKM. The length of the CDR3 is 14 residues. With V trimmed by 6 bases and J by 5 bases, 7 bases remained unmatched. The DNA of the CDR3 is TGTGCCAGCAGACCCGGGCAGGGGGATCAGCCCCAGCATTTT. Translation: CASRPGQGDQPQHF.

This clonotype was seen only a few times. This chain uses TRBV6-6 with TRBJ2-2; tentatively, D is TRBD1 (6 bases). From germline, CDR1 is MNHNY and CDR2 SVGAGI (reference sequence). V was clipped by 6 bases and J by 3 bases, with 14 bases between them. The CDR3 is 15 amino acids. CDR3: CASRQGKEYTGELFF. CDR3 sequence (DNA): TGTGCCAGCAGACAGGGAAAAGAGTACACCGGGGAGCTGTTTTTT.

This clonotype was counted ten times or more. V is TRBV7-3 and J is TRBJ1-2; 9 nucleotides match TRBD1. This CDR3 spans 16 amino acids. Germline-derived CDR1 and CDR2 are SGHTA and FQGTGA. V gave up 5 bases and J gave up 7 bases; unmatched junction bases: 14. For the CDR3, the DNA is TGTGCCAGCAGCGCCCCACATGGACAGGGGATCAGTGGCTACACCTTC. Protein: CASSAPHGQGISGYTF.

A few counts support this clonotype. A read error is possible here, since a much larger clone lies one base away. The rearrangement links TRBV6-2 or TRBV6-3 to TRBJ1-1; D is undetermined. This CDR3 has 13 amino acids. V lost 2 bases and J 1 base, leaving 5 bases between the germline ends. CDR1 and CDR2 (germline): MNHEY, SVGEGT. The CDR3 is CASSYPGNTEAFF. The CDR3, as DNA: TGTGCCAGCAGTTACCCGGGGAACACTGAAGCTTTCTTT.

There are many counts of this clonotype. The gene calls are TRBV18 and TRBJ2-1; D not certain. Trimming stripped 3 bases from V and 4 bases from J, with 4 bases between. The CDR3 runs to 12 residues. CDR1 is KGHSH, CDR2 LQKENI, per germline. CDR3 in amino acids: CASSPGYNEQFF. CDR3 nucleotide sequence: TGTGCCAGCTCACCGGGGTACAATGAGCAGTTCTTC. Full variable domain (missing parts from reference TRBV18 and TRBJ2-1): NAGVMQNPRHLVRRRGQEARLRCSPMKGHSHVYWYRQLPEEGLKFMVYLQKENIIDESGMPKERFSAEFPKEGPSILRIQQVVRGDSAAYFCASSPGYNEQFFGPGTRLTVL.

This clonotype was counted many times. V usage is TRBV5-1 and J usage is TRBJ1-2; D is unclear. Germline V gene data show CDR1 as SGHRS and CDR2 as YFSETQ. The CDR3 has 14 amino acids. Deletions cut 0 bases from V and 7 bases from J, with 13 bases between. The CDR3 loop reads CASSLAPGPSGYTF. Here the CDR3 DNA reads TGCGCCAGCAGCTTGGCCCCCGGACCAAGTGGCTACACCTTC.

This clonotype was counted ten times or more. The chain links TRBV7-6 to TRBJ2-5; D is perhaps TRBD2 (5 bases). Germline loops: CDR1 SGHVS, CDR2 FNYEAQ. V was cut by 6 bases and J by 7 bases, with 9 bases left in between. The CDR3 runs 11 residues. The CDR3 region is CASRGARTQYF. DNA of the CDR3: TGTGCCAGCAGGGGAGCGCGGACCCAGTACTTC.

This sequence joins TRBV11-1 and TRBJ1-2; D remains unclear. Germline CDR1 SGHAT, CDR2 FQDESV (reference sequence). Trimming removed 1 base from V and 3 bases from J, with 15 bases in between. The CDR3 consists of 16 residues. The CDR3 DNA follows: TGTGCCAGCAGCTTAGAGGTCGGGAGGAGCGACTATGGCTACACCTTC. It codes for CASSLEVGRSDYGYTF.

V usage is TRBV4-1 and J usage is TRBJ1-1; 8 nucleotides match TRBD1. The CDR3 extends over 15 amino acids. Germline CDR1 and CDR2: MGHRA and YSYEKL. V lost 4 bases to trimming and J lost 4 bases; unmatched junction nucleotides: 8. CDR3 sequence reads: CASSLSITGGTEAFF. For the CDR3, the DNA is TGCGCCAGCAGCCTTTCAATAACAGGGGGCACTGAAGCTTTCTTT.